This T cell receptor beta chain is from a study of T cells in Graves' hyperthyroidism and ophthalmopathy. The CDR3 extends over 13 amino acids. Trimming pared 2 bases from V and 2 bases from J, leaving 9 bases between. Looked up from germline, CDR1 is SQVTM and CDR2 is ANQGSEA. Amplification yielded TCR beta CDR3 regions, with RNA transcripts as the source. The TCR CDR3 first-round RT-PCR relied on the HTBI primer set. TCRdb recomputed calls from the multiplex PCR reads with MiXCR, one row per CDR3 protein. This table has hundreds of thousands of distinct CDR3 sequences, around 15% appearing once. The clonotype was recovered from a woman between 18 and 29 years old with Graves' hyperthyroidism. Sequencing used blood. This chain uses TRBV29-1 with TRBJ1-1; perhaps TRBD1 as D (6 bases). CDR3: CSVESGHNTEAFF. The CDR3 nucleotides are TGCAGCGTTGAATCGGGACACAACACTGAAGCTTTCTTT.